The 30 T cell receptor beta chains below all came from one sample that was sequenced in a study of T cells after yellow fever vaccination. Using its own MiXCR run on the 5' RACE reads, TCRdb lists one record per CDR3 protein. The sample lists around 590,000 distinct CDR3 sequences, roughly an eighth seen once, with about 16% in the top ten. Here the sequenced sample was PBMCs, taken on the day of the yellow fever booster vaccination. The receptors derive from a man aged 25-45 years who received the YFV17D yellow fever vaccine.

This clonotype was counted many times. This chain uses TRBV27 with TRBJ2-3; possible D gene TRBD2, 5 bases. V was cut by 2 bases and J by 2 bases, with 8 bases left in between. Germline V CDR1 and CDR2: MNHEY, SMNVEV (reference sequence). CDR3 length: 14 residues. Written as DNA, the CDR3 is TGTGCCAGCAGTTTAACGGGAATCACAGATACGCAGTATTTT. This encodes CASSLTGITDTQYF.

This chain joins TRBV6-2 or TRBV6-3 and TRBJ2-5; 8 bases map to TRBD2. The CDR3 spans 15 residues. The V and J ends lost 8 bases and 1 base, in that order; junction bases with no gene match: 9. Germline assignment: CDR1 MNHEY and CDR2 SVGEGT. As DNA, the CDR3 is TGTGCCAGCCATTTGGGACTAGTCTTCCAAGAGACCCAGTACTTC. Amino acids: CASHLGLVFQETQYF.

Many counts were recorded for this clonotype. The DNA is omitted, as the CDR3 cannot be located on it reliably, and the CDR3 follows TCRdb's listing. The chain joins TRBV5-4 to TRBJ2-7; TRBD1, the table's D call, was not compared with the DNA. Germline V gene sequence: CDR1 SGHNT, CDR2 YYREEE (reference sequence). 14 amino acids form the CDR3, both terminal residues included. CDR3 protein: CASSPDTFGYEQYF.

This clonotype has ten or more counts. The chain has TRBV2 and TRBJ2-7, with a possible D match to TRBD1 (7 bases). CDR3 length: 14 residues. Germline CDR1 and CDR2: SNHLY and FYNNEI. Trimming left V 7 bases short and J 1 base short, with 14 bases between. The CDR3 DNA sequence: TGTGCCAGCATCGCGGGACAGAGGTCCTACGAGCAGTACTTC. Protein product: CASIAGQRSYEQYF.

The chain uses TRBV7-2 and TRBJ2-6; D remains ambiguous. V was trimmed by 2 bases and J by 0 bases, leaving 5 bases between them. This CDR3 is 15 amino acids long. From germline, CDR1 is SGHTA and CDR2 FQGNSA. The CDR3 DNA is TGTGCCAGCAGCTTACTCTACTCTGGGGCCAACGTCCTGACTTTC. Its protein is CASSLLYSGANVLTF.

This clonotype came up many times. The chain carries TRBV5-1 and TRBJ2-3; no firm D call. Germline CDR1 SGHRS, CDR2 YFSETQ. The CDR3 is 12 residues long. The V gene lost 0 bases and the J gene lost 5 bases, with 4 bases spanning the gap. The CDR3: CASSLEGDTQYF. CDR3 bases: TGCGCCAGCAGCTTGGAAGGAGATACGCAGTATTTT.

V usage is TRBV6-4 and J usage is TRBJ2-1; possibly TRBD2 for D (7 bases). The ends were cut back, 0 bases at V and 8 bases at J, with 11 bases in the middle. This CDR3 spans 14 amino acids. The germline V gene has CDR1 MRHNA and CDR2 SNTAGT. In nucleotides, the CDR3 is TGTGCCAGCAGTGACTCGTGGGGGGGCGATGAGCAGTTCTTC. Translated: CASSDSWGGDEQFF.

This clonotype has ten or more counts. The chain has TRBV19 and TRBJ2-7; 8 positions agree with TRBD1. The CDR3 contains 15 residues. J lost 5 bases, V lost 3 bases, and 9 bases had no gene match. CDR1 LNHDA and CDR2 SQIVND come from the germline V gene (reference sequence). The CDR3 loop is CASSIGTGPLNEQYF. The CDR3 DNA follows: TGTGCCAGTAGTATTGGGACAGGACCCTTGAACGAGCAGTACTTC.

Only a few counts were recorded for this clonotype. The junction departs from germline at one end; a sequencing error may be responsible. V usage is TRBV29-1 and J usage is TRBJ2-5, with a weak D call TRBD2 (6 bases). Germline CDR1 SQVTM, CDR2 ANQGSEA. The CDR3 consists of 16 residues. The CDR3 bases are TGCAGCGTCGAAGGTACTAGCCTACGAGGGACTGAGACCCAGTACTTC. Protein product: CSVEGTSLRGTETQYF.

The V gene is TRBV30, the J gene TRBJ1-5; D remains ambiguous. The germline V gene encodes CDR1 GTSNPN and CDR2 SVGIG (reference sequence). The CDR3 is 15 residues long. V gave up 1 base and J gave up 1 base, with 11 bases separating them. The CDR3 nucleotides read TGTGCCTGGAGTGAGATGGGCCCAAGCAATCAGCCCCAGCATTTT. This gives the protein CAWSEMGPSNQPQHF.

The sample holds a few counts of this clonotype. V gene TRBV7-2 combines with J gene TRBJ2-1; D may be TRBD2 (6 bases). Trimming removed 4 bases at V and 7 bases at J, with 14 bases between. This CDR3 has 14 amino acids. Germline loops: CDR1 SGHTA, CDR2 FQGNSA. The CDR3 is CASSSRWGDNEQFF. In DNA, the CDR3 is TGTGCCAGCAGCTCCCGGTGGGGGGATAATGAGCAGTTCTTC. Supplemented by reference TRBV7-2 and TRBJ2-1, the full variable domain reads GAGVSQSPSNKVTEKGKDVELRCDPISGHTALYWYRQSLGQGLEFLIYFQGNSAPDKSGLPSDRFSAERTGGSVSTLTIQRTQQEDSAVYLCASSSRWGDNEQFFGPGTRLTVL.

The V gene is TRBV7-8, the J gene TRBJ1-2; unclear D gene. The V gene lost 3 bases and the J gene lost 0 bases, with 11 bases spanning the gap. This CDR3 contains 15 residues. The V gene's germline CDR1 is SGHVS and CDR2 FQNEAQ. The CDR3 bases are TGTGCCAGCAGCTTGGGAGGAACCTCTAACTATGGCTACACCTTC. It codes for CASSLGGTSNYGYTF.

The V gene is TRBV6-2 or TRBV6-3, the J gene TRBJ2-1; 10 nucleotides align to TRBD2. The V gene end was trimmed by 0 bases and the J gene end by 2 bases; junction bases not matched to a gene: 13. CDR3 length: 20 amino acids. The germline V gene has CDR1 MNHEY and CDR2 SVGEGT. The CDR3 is CASSYSMASGSPQAYNEQFF. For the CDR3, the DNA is TGTGCCAGCAGTTACTCGATGGCTAGCGGGAGTCCCCAAGCCTACAATGAGCAGTTCTTC.

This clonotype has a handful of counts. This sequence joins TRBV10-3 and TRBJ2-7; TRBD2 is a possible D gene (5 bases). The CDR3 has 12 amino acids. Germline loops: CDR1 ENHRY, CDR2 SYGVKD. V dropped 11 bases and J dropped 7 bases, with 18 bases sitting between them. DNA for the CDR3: TGTGCCTCCTCGCGGGCCCTTTATGAGCAGTACTTC. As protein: CASSRALYEQYF.

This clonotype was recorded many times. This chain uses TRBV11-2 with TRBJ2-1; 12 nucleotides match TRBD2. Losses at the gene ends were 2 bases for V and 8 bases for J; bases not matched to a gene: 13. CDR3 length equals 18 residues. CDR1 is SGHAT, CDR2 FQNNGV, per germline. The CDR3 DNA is TGTGCCAGCAGCTTACTGACTAGCGGGGGATCCTCTCGGGATGAGCAGTTCTTC. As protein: CASSLLTSGGSSRDEQFF.

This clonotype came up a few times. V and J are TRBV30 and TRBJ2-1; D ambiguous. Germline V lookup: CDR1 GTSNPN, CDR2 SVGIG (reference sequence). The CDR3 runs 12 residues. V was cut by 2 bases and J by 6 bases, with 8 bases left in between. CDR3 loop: CAWSHFSNEQFF. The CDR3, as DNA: TGTGCCTGGAGTCACTTTTCCAATGAGCAGTTCTTC.

CDR3 loop: CSARDARGTGELFF. The CDR3 region has the DNA TGCAGTGCTAGAGATGCCCGGGGCACCGGGGAGCTGTTTTTT. The chain carries TRBV20-1 and TRBJ2-2; D perhaps matches TRBD2 (5 bases). This CDR3 is 14 amino acids long. From germline, CDR1 is DFQATT and CDR2 SNEGSKA (reference sequence). V lost 0 bases and J lost 4, with 9 bases in between.

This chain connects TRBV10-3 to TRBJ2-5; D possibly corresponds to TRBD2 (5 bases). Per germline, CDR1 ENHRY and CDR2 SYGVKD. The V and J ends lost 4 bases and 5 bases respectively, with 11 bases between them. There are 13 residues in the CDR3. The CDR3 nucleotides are TGTGCCATCAGTGTGGCTGGCGGGGAGACCCAGTACTTC. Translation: CAISVAGGETQYF.

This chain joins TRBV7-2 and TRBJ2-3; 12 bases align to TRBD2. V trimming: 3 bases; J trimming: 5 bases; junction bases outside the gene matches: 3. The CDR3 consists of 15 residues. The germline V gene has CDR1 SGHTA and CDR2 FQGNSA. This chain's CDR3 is CASSLTSGRGDTQYF. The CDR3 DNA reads TGTGCCAGCAGCTTGACTAGCGGGAGAGGAGATACGCAGTATTTT.

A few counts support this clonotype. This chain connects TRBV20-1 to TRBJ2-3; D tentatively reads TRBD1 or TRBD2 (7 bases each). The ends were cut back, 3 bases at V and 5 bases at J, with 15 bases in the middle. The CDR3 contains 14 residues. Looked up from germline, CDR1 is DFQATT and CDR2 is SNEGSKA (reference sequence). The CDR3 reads CSASRGEGVDTQYF. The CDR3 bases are TGCAGTGCTAGCAGGGGGGAGGGAGTAGATACGCAGTATTTT.

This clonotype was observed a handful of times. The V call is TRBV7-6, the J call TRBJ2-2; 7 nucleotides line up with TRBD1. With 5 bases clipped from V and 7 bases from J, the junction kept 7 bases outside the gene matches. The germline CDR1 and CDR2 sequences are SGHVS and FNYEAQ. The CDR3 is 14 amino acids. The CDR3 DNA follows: TGTGCCAGCAGCCACACAGGGGTGGTCGGGGAGCTGTTTTTT. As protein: CASSHTGVVGELFF.

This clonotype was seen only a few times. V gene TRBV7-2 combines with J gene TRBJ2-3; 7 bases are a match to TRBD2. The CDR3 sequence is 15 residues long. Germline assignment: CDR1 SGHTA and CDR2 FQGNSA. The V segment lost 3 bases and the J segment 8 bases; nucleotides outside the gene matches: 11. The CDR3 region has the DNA TGTGCCAGCAGCTTGTCTAGCGGCTTAGGCACTACGCAGTATTTT. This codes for CASSLSSGLGTTQYF.

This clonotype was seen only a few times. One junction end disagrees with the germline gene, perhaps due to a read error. The CDR3 bases are TGTGCTAGCAGCTCCGTAGGGGGAGGAATTGATGAGCAGTTCTTC. Its protein is CASSSVGGGIDEQFF. The chain employs TRBV7-7 and TRBJ2-1; perhaps D is TRBD1 or TRBD2 (6 bases each). Per the germline V gene, CDR1 is SSHAT and CDR2 is FNYEAQ (reference sequence). The CDR3 runs 15 residues.

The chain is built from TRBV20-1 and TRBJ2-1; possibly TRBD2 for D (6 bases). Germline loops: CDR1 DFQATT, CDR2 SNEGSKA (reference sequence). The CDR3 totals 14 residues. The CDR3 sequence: CSAPWGGAINEQFF. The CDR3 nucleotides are TGCAGCGCACCCTGGGGCGGGGCCATCAATGAGCAGTTCTTC.

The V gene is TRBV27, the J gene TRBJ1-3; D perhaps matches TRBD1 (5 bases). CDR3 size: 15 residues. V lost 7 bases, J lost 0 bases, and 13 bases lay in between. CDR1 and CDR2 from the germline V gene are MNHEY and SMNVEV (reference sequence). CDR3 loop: CASTQSGTSGNTIYF. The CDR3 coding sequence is TGTGCCAGCACCCAATCCGGGACCTCTGGAAACACCATATATTTT.

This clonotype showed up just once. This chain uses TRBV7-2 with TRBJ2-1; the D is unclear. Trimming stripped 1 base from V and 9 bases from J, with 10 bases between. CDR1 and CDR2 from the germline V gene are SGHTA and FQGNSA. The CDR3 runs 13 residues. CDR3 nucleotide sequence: TGTGCCAGCAGCTTAGTGGGCAACGTTGAGCAGTTCTTC. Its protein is CASSLVGNVEQFF.

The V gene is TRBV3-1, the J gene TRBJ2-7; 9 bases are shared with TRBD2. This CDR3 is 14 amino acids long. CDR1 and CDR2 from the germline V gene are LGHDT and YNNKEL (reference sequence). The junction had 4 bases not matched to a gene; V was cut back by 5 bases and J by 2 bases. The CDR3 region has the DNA TGTGCCAGCAGCGCACGCGGGAGGGCCTACGAGCAGTACTTC. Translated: CASSARGRAYEQYF.

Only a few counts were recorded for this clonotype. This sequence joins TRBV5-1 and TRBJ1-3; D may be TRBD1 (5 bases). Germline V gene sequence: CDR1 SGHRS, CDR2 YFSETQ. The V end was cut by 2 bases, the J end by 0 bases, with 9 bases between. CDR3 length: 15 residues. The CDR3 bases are TGCGCCAGCAGCTTAATGGGGCACTCTGGAAACACCATATATTTT. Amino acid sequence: CASSLMGHSGNTIYF.

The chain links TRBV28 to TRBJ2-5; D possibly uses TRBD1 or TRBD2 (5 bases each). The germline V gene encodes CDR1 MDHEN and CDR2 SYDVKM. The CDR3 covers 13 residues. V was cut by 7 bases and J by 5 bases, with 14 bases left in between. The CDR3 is CASKEGRVETQYF. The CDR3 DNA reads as TGTGCCAGCAAAGAGGGCAGGGTGGAGACCCAGTACTTC. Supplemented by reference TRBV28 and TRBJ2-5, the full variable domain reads DVKVTQSSRYLVKRTGEKVFLECVQDMDHENMFWYRQDPGLGLRLIYFSYDVKMKEKGDIPEGYSVSREKKERFSLILESASTNQTSMYLCASKEGRVETQYFGPGTRLLVL.

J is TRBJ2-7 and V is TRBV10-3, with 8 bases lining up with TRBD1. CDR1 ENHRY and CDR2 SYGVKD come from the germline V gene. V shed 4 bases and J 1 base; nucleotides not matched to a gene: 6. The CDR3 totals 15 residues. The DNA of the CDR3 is TGTGCCATCAGTGGGGGACAGGCCCGATCCTACGAGCAGTACTTC. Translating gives CAISGGQARSYEQYF.